The 13 T cell receptor beta chains presented below share a single source sample, sequenced in a study of CD8 T cells in ankylosing spondylitis. TCRdb independently ran MiXCR on the 5' RACE reads; one entry per CDR3 protein. The sample shows roughly 30,000 distinct CDR3 sequences, more than 30% of them seen only once. The sequenced sample was synovial fluid, either unsorted or a sorted T cell fraction (not recorded which). The source of these receptors is a male donor with ankylosing spondylitis.

This clonotype was observed a handful of times. V gene TRBV7-4 combines with J gene TRBJ2-6; D may be TRBD2 (5 bases). V was clipped by 3 bases and J by 0 bases, with 9 bases between them. CDR3 length equals 16 residues. Germline V gene lookup returns CDR1 SGHVT and CDR2 SQSDAQ. CDR3 region: CASSFRDASGANVLTF. In DNA, the CDR3 is TGTGCCAGCAGCTTTCGGGATGCCTCTGGGGCCAACGTCCTGACTTTC. Drawing the rest from reference TRBV7-4 and TRBJ2-6, the complete variable domain is GAGVSQSPRYKVAKRGRDVALRCDSISGHVTLYWYRQTLGQGSEVLTYSQSDAQRDKSGRPSGRFSAERPERSVSTLKIQRTEQGDSAVYLCASSFRDASGANVLTFGAGSRLTVL.

The V gene is TRBV7-9, the J gene TRBJ1-2; D is possibly TRBD1 (5 bases). Trimming removed 8 bases at V and 6 bases at J, with 22 bases between. CDR3 length equals 15 residues. The germline gives CDR1 SEHNR, CDR2 FQNEAQ (reference sequence). In nucleotides, the CDR3 is TGTGCCAGCCCTGAGCTTCCTCAGGGATGGGATGGCTACACCTTC. This gives the protein CASPELPQGWDGYTF.

This clonotype was counted between two and nine times. The chain carries TRBV27 and TRBJ2-3, with a tentative D call TRBD2 (5 bases). V was shortened by 4 bases and J by 6 bases, with 11 bases between the two germline ends. The CDR3 contains 13 residues. Germline CDR1 MNHEY, CDR2 SMNVEV (reference sequence). The DNA of the CDR3 is TGTGCCAGCAGTTCGATTGGACTGGATACGCAGTATTTT. Translation: CASSSIGLDTQYF.

The DNA of the CDR3 is TGTGCCAGCAGCGTCGAGAGGGACTATGGCTACACCTTC. It yields the protein CASSVERDYGYTF. This chain uses TRBV11-2 with TRBJ1-2; D is unclear. CDR1 SGHAT and CDR2 FQNNGV come from the germline V gene. V lost 5 bases to trimming and J lost 3 bases, with 10 bases between them. CDR3 size: 13 residues.

This clonotype has more than one count but fewer than ten. V is TRBV27 and J is TRBJ2-7; 12 bases are shared with TRBD2. Germline V gene data show CDR1 as MNHEY and CDR2 as SMNVEV (reference sequence). Losses at the gene ends were 3 bases for V and 7 bases for J; bases not matched to a gene: 7. The CDR3 consists of 15 residues. CDR3 nucleotides: TGTGCCAGCAGTTTCCTAGCGGGAGGGCCGGGTGAGCAGTACTTC. As protein: CASSFLAGGPGEQYF.

This clonotype was counted only a few times. The chain couples TRBV7-9 to TRBJ1-5, with 8 bases lining up with TRBD1. CDR3 length: 17 residues. Trimming at V came to 5 bases and at J to 5 bases, leaving 14 bases not matched to a gene. CDR1 is SEHNR and CDR2 is FQNEAQ in the germline V gene (reference sequence). The CDR3 DNA follows: TGTGCCAGCAGCCGAGGCTCCGGGACAGGCGGAGATCAGCCCCAGCATTTT. Its protein product is CASSRGSGTGGDQPQHF. The full variable domain, completed using reference TRBV7-9 and TRBJ1-5, is DTGVSQNPRHKITKRGQNVTFRCDPISEHNRLYWYRQTLGQGPEFLTYFQNEAQLEKSRLLSDRFSAERPKGSFSTLEIQRTEQGDSAMYLCASSRGSGTGGDQPQHFGDGTRLSIL.

This chain uses TRBV7-9 with TRBJ1-4; possibly TRBD1 for D (5 bases). The germline V and J ends were trimmed by 3 bases and 8 bases, with 16 bases remaining between them. The CDR3 length is 15 residues. Germline-derived CDR1 and CDR2 are SEHNR and FQNEAQ (reference sequence). Here the CDR3 reads CASSFLGVEEEKLFF. For the CDR3, the DNA is TGTGCCAGCAGCTTTTTAGGGGTGGAAGAAGAAAAACTGTTTTTT.

As to this clonotype: A read error may produce the germline difference seen at one junction end. This chain connects TRBV20-1 to TRBJ2-2; 8 positions match TRBD2. This CDR3 is 14 amino acids long. The germline CDR1 and CDR2 sequences are DFQATT and SNEGSKA (reference sequence). Here the CDR3 reads CSARGAGDTAELFF. Here the CDR3 DNA reads TGCAGTGCTAGGGGAGCGGGGGACACCGCGGAGCTGTTTTTT.

As regards this clonotype: A read error may explain this, as a much larger clone is one base away. This sequence joins TRBV13 and TRBJ2-7; tentatively, D is TRBD1 (5 bases). This CDR3 is 13 amino acids long. Germline V CDR1 and CDR2: PRHDT, FYEKMQ (reference sequence). CDR3 sequence reads: CARSSDRAYEQYF. CDR3 nucleotides: TGTGCCAGAAGCTCCGACAGAGCCTACGAGCAGTACTTC.

There are a few counts of this clonotype. V gene TRBV20-1 combines with J gene TRBJ2-1; no firm D call. Germline-derived CDR1 and CDR2 are DFQATT and SNEGSKA (reference sequence). The CDR3 length is 14 residues. Trimming left V 5 bases short and J 2 bases short, with 13 bases between. The CDR3 is CSAPLYSAYNEQFF. The CDR3 bases are TGCAGTGCTCCCCTTTACAGCGCCTACAATGAGCAGTTCTTC.

This clonotype occurred a few times. V and J are TRBV20-1 and TRBJ2-2; D is uncertain. The CDR3 is 13 amino acids. CDR1 is DFQATT, CDR2 SNEGSKA, per germline (reference sequence). Trimming left V 3 bases short and J 6 bases short, with 11 bases between. The DNA of the CDR3 is TGCAGTGCTAGTGAATTGGTCCCCGGGGAGCTGTTTTTT. Translated, it gives CSASELVPGELFF.

The chain is built from TRBV18 and TRBJ2-2, with D possibly TRBD1 on 6 matching bases. CDR1 and CDR2 from the germline V gene are KGHSH and LQKENI. The CDR3 covers 17 residues. V was pared by 2 bases and J by 3 bases, with 16 bases between. This CDR3 is CASSPISQDRHTGELFF. The CDR3 nucleotides read TGTGCCAGCTCACCAATCTCTCAGGACAGACACACCGGGGAGCTGTTTTTT.

This clonotype occurred many times. V is TRBV4-1 and J is TRBJ2-2; possibly TRBD2 for D (5 bases). CDR3 length: 17 residues. V dropped 2 bases and J dropped 2 bases, with 15 bases sitting between them. Germline values: CDR1 MGHRA, CDR2 YSYEKL. The CDR3 protein is CASSQSKRLLNTGELFF. The CDR3 DNA follows: TGCGCCAGCAGCCAAAGTAAGCGGTTACTCAACACCGGGGAGCTGTTTTTT.